One and the same sample provided the 13 T cell receptor beta chains below, sequenced in a study of blood T cell repertoires in COVID-19. TCRdb keeps only in-frame clones here, not all; method: immunoSEQ multiplex PCR. The repertoire holds 300,000 or so clones, around 89% seen once, with nearly 6.5% in the top ten. The material sequenced was peripheral blood. The receptors were gathered from a man aged 18 to 30 who had recovered from COVID-19.

The rearrangement links TRBV27 to TRBJ1-5, with 8 nucleotides matching TRBD1. The CDR3 is made up of 15 amino acids. With 6 bases clipped from V and 2 bases from J, the junction kept 6 bases outside the gene matches. Germline values: CDR1 MNHEY, CDR2 SMNVEV (reference sequence). The CDR3 sequence: CASRQQGAGNQPQHF. DNA for the CDR3: TGTGCCAGCAGACAGCAGGGGGCTGGCAATCAGCCCCAGCATTTT.

Notes on this clone: The sample contains more than one DNA sequence encoding this CDR3. This chain uses TRBV19 with TRBJ1-1, with D possibly being TRBD1 (5 bases). The CDR3 loop spans 16 amino acids. Germline V gene data show CDR1 as LNHDA and CDR2 as SQIVND (reference sequence). V shed 1 base and J shed 0 bases, with 12 bases lying between them. The CDR3 DNA follows: TGTGCCAGTAGTATAGGGCAGGGAGGCATGAACACTGAAGCTTTCTTT. Protein sequence: CASSIGQGGMNTEAFF.

The chain employs TRBV5-1 and TRBJ1-1; 8 bases are a match to TRBD1. V was clipped by 4 bases and J by 9 bases; unmatched bases: 8. The CDR3 runs to 13 residues. Germline V lookup: CDR1 SGHRS, CDR2 YFSETQ. CDR3 nucleotide sequence: TGCGCCAGCAGCATTGGACAGGGAATTCAAGCTTTCTTT. Translation gives CASSIGQGIQAFF.

The CDR3 region has the DNA TGTGCCAGCAGCCCTCGACAGGGTGCGTTCTTC. Protein product: CASSPRQGAFF. The rearrangement joins TRBV7-9 to TRBJ2-1; 7 positions match TRBD1. CDR1 SEHNR and CDR2 FQNEAQ come from the germline V gene (reference sequence). The V gene end was trimmed by 5 bases and the J gene end by 15 bases; junction bases not matched to a gene: 7. The CDR3 contains 11 residues.

This chain connects TRBV6-1 to TRBJ2-7, with D perhaps matching TRBD1 (5 bases). The CDR3 sequence is 13 residues long. Trimming took off 3 bases at V and 2 bases at J, with 8 bases between the two ends. CDR1 is MNHNS and CDR2 is SASEGT in the germline V gene. CDR3 sequence: CASSESGPYEQYF. CDR3 sequence (DNA): TGTGCCAGCAGTGAGTCAGGGCCCTACGAGCAGTACTTC.

This clone has just a few counts. The chain uses TRBV10-3 and TRBJ2-6; D is possibly TRBD2 (5 bases). Trimming left V 4 bases short and J 0 bases short, with 10 bases between. The germline V gene has CDR1 ENHRY and CDR2 SYGVKD. This CDR3 is 16 amino acids long. The CDR3 protein is CAISGGISSGANVLTF. The CDR3 DNA reads as TGTGCCATCAGTGGAGGGATCAGCTCTGGGGCCAACGTCCTGACTTTC.

This chain joins TRBV18 and TRBJ2-3, with TRBD2 matching 9 bases. In germline, CDR1 is KGHSH, CDR2 LQKENI. Trimming at V came to 5 bases and at J to 0 bases, leaving 3 bases not matched to a gene. This CDR3 has 15 residues. CDR3 bases: TGTGCCAGCTCAGGACTAGCGCCAAGCACAGATACGCAGTATTTT. This codes for CASSGLAPSTDTQYF.

The count of this clone is one. V is TRBV7-9 and J is TRBJ2-3; 8 bases map to TRBD2. V was pared by 6 bases and J by 3 bases, with 8 bases of the junction left unmatched. There are 15 residues in the CDR3. Germline V gives CDR1 SEHNR, CDR2 FQNEAQ (reference sequence). The CDR3 reads CASSLGAGETDTQYF. DNA of the CDR3: TGTGCCAGCAGTCTAGGAGCGGGAGAAACAGATACGCAGTATTTT.

This chain joins TRBV5-1 and TRBJ2-7; 7 nucleotides align to TRBD1. CDR1 and CDR2 from the germline V gene are SGHRS and YFSETQ. This CDR3 is 17 amino acids long. The V and J ends lost 0 bases and 5 bases, in that order; junction bases with no gene match: 14. The CDR3 DNA follows: TGCGCCAGCAGCTTGGACTTTGACAGGGTCCGACCTGACGAGCAGTACTTC. It yields the protein CASSLDFDRVRPDEQYF.

The J gene is TRBJ1-2, the V gene TRBV6-5; tentative D call: TRBD1 (5 bases). The V gene lost 10 bases and the J gene lost 2 bases, with 20 bases spanning the gap. Per the germline V gene, CDR1 is MNHEY and CDR2 is SVGAGI. CDR3 size: 15 residues. The CDR3 sequence is CATSLLPGGNYGYTF. CDR3 in DNA: TGTGCCACTTCCCTCCTCCCCGGGGGGAACTATGGCTACACCTTC.

This sequence joins TRBV18 and TRBJ1-2, with D unclear. Germline loops: CDR1 KGHSH, CDR2 LQKENI. V was pared by 1 base and J by 3 bases, with 9 bases between. The CDR3 is 14 residues long. CDR3 sequence reads: CASSPRVEYYGYTF. The CDR3 nucleotides read TGTGCCAGCTCACCACGGGTGGAGTACTATGGCTACACCTTC.

The chain links TRBV6-1 to TRBJ2-2; 9 positions match TRBD2. From germline, CDR1 is MNHNS and CDR2 SASEGT. V lost 1 base, J lost 6 bases, and 6 bases stayed unmatched. The CDR3 covers 16 residues. CDR3 amino acids: CASSEEVAGAAGELFF. Written as DNA, the CDR3 is TGTGCCAGCAGTGAAGAGGTAGCGGGAGCGGCCGGGGAGCTGTTTTTT.

This CDR3 is CASSLTGANQPQHF. CDR3 coding DNA: TGCGCCAGCAGCTTGACAGGGGCCAATCAGCCCCAGCATTTT. The rearrangement links TRBV5-1 to TRBJ1-5; 7 nucleotides match TRBD1. Looked up from germline, CDR1 is SGHRS and CDR2 is YFSETQ. V dropped 1 base and J dropped 3; count of bases not matched to a gene: 1. The CDR3 is 14 residues long.